The clone carrying this TCR beta chain was counted at least ten times. Its cognate antigen is unknown. This entry belongs to a study of regulatory T cells in long-lasting Graves disease. Library construction for TCR beta used iRepertoire HTBI primers and Arm-PCR of CDR3 regions. TCRdb reanalysed the multiplex PCR reads using MiXCR and keeps one entry per CDR3 protein. The sample consists of fewer than 400,000 distinct CDR3 sequences, more than 20% of them appearing once. The time point here: persistent/refractory GD, antithyroid drugs over 5 years with positive TRAb. PBMCs provided the RNA from which the TCR library was made. General study results and limits: Patients with persistent Graves' had lower TCR diversity than newly diagnosed patients.

Here the sequenced sample was peripheral blood mononuclear cells (PBMCs), taken when the disease was refractory, from a patient treated with antithyroid drugs. This sequence originates from a female donor with Graves disease.

CDR3 coding DNA: TGTGCCAGCAGGACCGGGACAGGGGGTGTTGAAAAACTGTTTTTT. This sequence encodes CASRTGTGGVEKLFF. V gene TRBV27 combines with J gene TRBJ1-4; TRBD1 matches 11 bases. The junction had 7 bases not matched to a gene; V was cut back by 6 bases and J by 7 bases. The germline CDR1 and CDR2 sequences are MNHEY and SMNVEV (reference sequence). This CDR3 contains 15 residues.